The 15 T cell receptor delta chains reported below all come from one sample, sequenced in a study of γδ T cells in repeated Plasmodium falciparum infection. Gammadelta T cells were flow-sorted from PBMC into Vgamma9/Vdelta2+ and Vdelta2-negative populations for bulk analysis. TCRdb reapplied CATT to the multiplex PCR reads. Here the sample spans 90,000 to 95,000 delta-chain clones, roughly 0.98% being singletons. The sample taken for sequencing was gamma-delta T cells from blood. The receptors shown here come from a pool of human donors (malaria-infected and uninfected, not separated).

Comments on this clone: This DNA's translation differs at residue 5 from TCRdb's protein, which comes from a much larger clone; a read error is likely, and the protein shown is translated from the DNA. The V call is TRDV2, the J call TRDJ1, with 10 bases fitting TRDD3. In germline, CDR1 is GEAIGNYY, CDR2 EKD. This CDR3 has 19 residues. CDR3: CAYDAVGQATGGYTDKLIF. The CDR3 DNA follows: TGTGCCTATGACGCCGTGGGGCAAGCTACTGGGGGATACACCGATAAACTCATCTTT.

A remark on this clone: TCRdb assigns this DNA the protein of a much larger clone, which departs from its translation at residue 3; this likely reflects a read error, and the protein shown comes from translating the DNA. The chain joins TRDV2 to TRDJ3, with TRDD3 identical over 11 bases. The J gene is not listed in TCRdb, so it was assigned here from a DNA match to germline. CDR3 length: 20 residues. Germline loops: CDR1 GEAIGNYY, CDR2 EKD. CDR3: CARDGGGGYASSWDTRQMFF. CDR3 in DNA: TGTGCCCGTGACGGTGGTGGGGGATACGCCAGCTCCTGGGACACCCGACAGATGTTTTTC.

This clone occurred many times. The translation of this DNA and the TCRdb protein of a much larger clone differ at residue 3, probably owing to a read error; the protein shown here is translated from the DNA. V is TRDV2 and J is TRDJ2; perhaps TRDD3 as D (5 bases). The J gene, missing from TCRdb, was assigned here through DNA to germline matching. Germline lookup yields CDR1 GEAIGNYY and CDR2 EKD. This CDR3 is 15 amino acids long. The CDR3 protein is CARDTLRGDLAQLFF. CDR3 in DNA: TGTGCCCGTGACACCCTTAGGGGAGACCTGGCACAACTCTTCTTT.

Concerning this clone: The TCRdb protein, from a much larger clone, departs from this DNA's translation at residue 6, likely by read error; the protein shown derives from the DNA. The chain recombines TRDV2 with TRDJ3; 12 bases are shared with TRDD3. TCRdb does not report a J gene; here it was assigned by matching the DNA to germline references. The CDR3 totals 19 residues. CDR1 is GEAIGNYY, CDR2 EKD, per germline. The V gene end was trimmed by 3 bases and the J gene end by 2 bases; junction bases not matched to a gene: 7. CDR3 sequence (DNA): TGTGCCTGTGACTGGATACTGGGGGATACCACCTGGGACACCCGACAGATGTTTTTC. Protein product: CACDWILGDTTWDTRQMFF.

This clone has ten or more counts. It differs at one base from a far larger clone, so likely a read error. The same CDR3 is also encoded by other DNA sequences in this sample. The V segment is TRDV2, and no J call was made; the D call TRDD3 from the table was never checked on the DNA. The germline V gene has CDR1 GEAIGNYY and CDR2 EKD. The CDR3 covers 17 residues. This CDR3 is CACDTIARGDLPDKLIF. For the CDR3, the DNA is TGTGCCTGTGACACCATTGCCCGGGGGGATCTTCCCGATAAGCTCATCTTT.

In this sample, this clone turned up a few times. Given a much more abundant clone one base away, this may be a read error. Different DNA sequences within this sample yield the same CDR3. The V gene is TRDV1, the J gene TRDJ1, with 9 nucleotides matching TRDD3. CDR1 and CDR2 from the germline V gene are TSWWSYY and QGS. The CDR3 is made up of 19 amino acids. In DNA form, the CDR3 reads TGTGCTCTTGGGGAACTCTCGGGGTCTGGGGGATGGGGCACCGATAAACTCATCTTC. Its protein is CALGELSGSGGWGTDKLIF.

Details on this clone: The TCRdb protein comes from a much larger clone and disagrees with this DNA's translation at residue 10, likely due to a read error; the protein given here is derived from the DNA. The chain employs TRDV1 and TRDJ1; TRDD2 matches at 7 bases. Assignment of the J gene here rests on matching the DNA to germline, because TCRdb gives none. Germline V CDR1 and CDR2: TSWWSYY, QGS. With V trimmed by 5 bases and J by 4 bases, 16 bases remained unmatched. The CDR3 is made up of 17 amino acids. The CDR3 sequence is CALGLFPTGCTNDKLIF. The CDR3 region has the DNA TGTGCTCTTGGGCTATTTCCTACAGGGTGTACGAACGATAAACTCATCTTT.

This clone is termed medium-sized. Different DNA sequences within this sample yield the same CDR3. The chain joins TRDV1 to TRDJ1, with TRDD3 matching 9 bases. CDR3 length: 20 residues. V lost 4 bases to trimming and J lost 1 base; unmatched junction nucleotides: 19. Germline CDR1 TSWWSYY, CDR2 QGS. The CDR3 DNA sequence: TGTGCTCTTGGGGCCCCTCAACGTCTGGGGGATTGCCCGAGCACCGATAAACTCATCTTT. Translation: CALGAPQRLGDCPSTDKLIF.

This chain connects TRDV1 to TRDJ1; no definite D call. The J gene comes from matching the DNA to germline here; TCRdb lacks it. This CDR3 comprises 17 residues. The V end was cut by 0 bases, the J end by 2 bases, with 16 bases between. Germline-derived CDR1 and CDR2 are TSWWSYY and QGS. The CDR3: CALGELWTRYGTDKLIF. CDR3 DNA: TGTGCTCTTGGGGAACTCTGGACCCGTTACGGAACCGATAAACTCATCTTT.

Concerning this clone: It differs at one base from a far larger clone, so likely a read error. Distinct nucleotide sequences in the sample also encode this CDR3. This chain links TRAV36/DV7 with TRDJ1, with 8 bases lining up with TRDD3. No J segment appears in TCRdb, so it was assigned here by matching the sequence to germline. Germline-derived CDR1 and CDR2 are VTNFRS and LTSSGIE (reference sequence). The length of the CDR3 is 16 residues. Unmatched junction bases numbered 11, after V lost 4 bases and J lost 0 bases. In nucleotides, the CDR3 is TGTGCTGTGTCCAATACAGGGGGATATTACACCGATAAACTCATCTTT. It is translated as CAVSNTGGYYTDKLIF.

This clone was found a few times. A far larger clone is just one base off, so this is likely a read error. This sample also contains other DNA sequences that code for the same CDR3. The CDR3, as DNA: TGTGCCTGTGACACACTGGGGGATTCGGGCGAGACCGATAAACTCATCTTT. Its translation: CACDTLGDSGETDKLIF. The rearrangement joins TRDV2 to TRDJ1; 10 nucleotides align to TRDD3. TCRdb gives no J gene; it was assigned here by matching the DNA to germline. CDR1 and CDR2 (germline): GEAIGNYY, EKD. Trimming removed 1 base from V and 2 bases from J; junction bases left unmatched: 9. The CDR3 loop spans 17 amino acids.

Comment on this clone: A far larger clone differs by one base, so this is likely a read error. The sample has other DNA sequences that encode this CDR3 too. This chain joins TRDV1 and TRDJ1; 13 bases agree with TRDD3. TCRdb does not report a J gene; here it was assigned by matching the DNA to germline references. The CDR3 is 19 amino acids. CDR1 and CDR2 (germline): TSWWSYY, QGS. The CDR3 sequence: CALGDPWSGTGGYGVKLIF. CDR3 DNA: TGTGCCCTTGGGGATCCGTGGTCGGGTACTGGGGGATACGGCGTAAAACTCATCTTT.

On this clone itself: This DNA's translation and the protein TCRdb lists, from a much larger clone, do not match at residue 3, likely due to a read error; the protein shown is translated from the DNA. The chain joins TRDV2 to TRDJ1; a weak D match, TRDD3 (6 bases). The J gene comes from matching the DNA to germline here; TCRdb lacks it. The CDR3 is 16 amino acids. CDR1 is GEAIGNYY and CDR2 is EKD in the germline V gene. CDR3 region: CARDTVGVGDTDKLIF. CDR3 DNA: TGTGCCCGTGACACCGTAGGGGTGGGGGACACCGATAAACTCATCTTT.

This clone has a handful of counts. The TCRdb record carries a much larger clone's protein, which differs from this DNA's translation at residue 3; a read error is the likely cause, and the protein listed here is the DNA translation. This chain uses TRDV1 with TRDJ1, with 13 bases fitting TRDD3. In the absence of a J gene in TCRdb, the DNA was matched to germline to assign it here. The CDR3 runs to 18 residues. V lost 10 bases, J lost 2 bases, and 16 bases stayed unmatched. The germline CDR1 and CDR2 sequences are TSWWSYY and QGS. CDR3 residues: CAPWSRTGGYAGTDKLIF. The DNA of the CDR3 is TGTGCTCCTTGGTCCCGGACTGGGGGATACGCGGGTACCGATAAACTCATCTTT.

This clone has just a few counts. TCRdb's protein, taken from a much larger clone, differs from this DNA's translation at residue 14, likely owing to a read error; the protein displayed comes from the DNA. The chain couples TRDV2 to TRDJ1, with 9 bases identical to TRDD3. CDR3 length: 18 amino acids. Per the germline V gene, CDR1 is GEAIGNYY and CDR2 is EKD. This CDR3 reads CACDTLVTGGPYTNKLIF. The CDR3, as DNA: TGTGCCTGTGACACCCTTGTTACTGGGGGACCTTACACCAATAAACTCATCTTT.